These 7 T cell receptor beta chains share one sample of origin, sequenced in a study of blood T cells in healthy people across ages. For the second PCR, which ran for roughly 7 to 11 cycles, a sample-barcoded 5' primer and a J-beta primer mix were used. One entry per CDR3 protein results from TCRdb running MiXCR on the 5' RACE reads. The table has about 730,000 distinct CDR3 sequences, roughly 41% seen once; the top ten hold 20%. Sequenced material: blood. The receptors stem from a woman aged 60-75 years in good health.

The chain employs TRBV21-1 and TRBJ2-7; the table's TRBD2 call for D was not verified on the DNA. TRBV21-1 is described as a pseudogene. This CDR3 has 16 residues. The chain's CDR3 is CASSSPGTSGNNEQYF. In DNA, the CDR3 is TGTGCCAGCAGCTCCCCCGGGACTAGCGGCAACAATGAGCAGTACTTC.

This clonotype was recorded once. A much larger clone lies one base from this, so it may be a read error. The CDR3 protein is CTSSLGGQSNEKLFF. CDR3 coding DNA: TGTACCAGCAGCTTAGGGGGACAGAGTAATGAAAAACTGTTTTTT. The chain carries TRBV7-3 and TRBJ1-4; 7 bases align to TRBD1. Germline values: CDR1 SGHTA, CDR2 FQGTGA. CDR3 length: 15 amino acids.

This chain joins TRBV12-3 or TRBV12-4 and TRBJ2-5; 9 nucleotides match TRBD2. Unmatched junction bases numbered 16, after V lost 3 bases and J lost 5 bases. This CDR3 is 18 amino acids long. CDR3: CASSFGLAGNEVRETQYF. DNA of the CDR3: TGTGCCAGCAGTTTTGGGCTAGCGGGAAACGAGGTCCGGGAGACCCAGTACTTC.

The sample holds many counts of this clonotype. This chain links TRBV29-1 with TRBJ2-7; D uncertain. From germline, CDR1 is SQVTM and CDR2 ANQGSEA. V was shortened by 5 bases and J by 0 bases, with 11 bases between the two germline ends. The CDR3 has 13 amino acids. CDR3 nucleotides: TGCAGCGTTTGGCTTGACACCTCCTACGAGCAGTACTTC. This codes for CSVWLDTSYEQYF.

At least ten counts were recorded for this clonotype. The gene calls are TRBV6-6 and TRBJ2-1; D possibly matches TRBD1 or TRBD2 (5 bases each). V gave up 6 bases and J gave up 11 bases, with 14 bases separating them. The CDR3 has 12 residues. Germline-derived CDR1 and CDR2 are MNHNY and SVGAGI (reference sequence). In DNA form, the CDR3 reads TGTGCCAGCAGCAATCACCGGGACCAGCAGTTCTTC. The encoded protein is CASSNHRDQQFF.

This clonotype was picked up a small number of times. The rearrangement uses TRBV9 and TRBJ2-5; the D is unclear. Germline V gene data show CDR1 as SGDLS and CDR2 as YYNGEE. The ends were cut back, 2 bases at V and 11 bases at J, with 16 bases in the middle. This CDR3 is built from 13 residues. CDR3 loop: CASSVHSANEQYF. Written as DNA, the CDR3 is TGTGCCAGCAGCGTCCATAGTGCGAATGAGCAGTACTTC.

The chain employs TRBV15 and TRBJ2-5; D unresolved. The length of the CDR3 is 14 residues. Germline lookup yields CDR1 LNHNV and CDR2 YYDKDF (reference sequence). V was cut by 1 base and J by 6 bases, with 12 bases left in between. The CDR3 is CATSRVSPSKTQYF. As DNA, the CDR3 is TGTGCCACCAGCAGAGTATCCCCGTCGAAGACCCAGTACTTC.